This T cell receptor beta chain was profiled in a study of blood T cell repertoires in COVID-19. Study details: T cells, B-cell-depleted T cells, or PBMCs supplied cDNA or gDNA.

In the source study's methods: Researchers report that nucleated cell counts were estimated from reference gene primer amplification. The protocol was immunoSEQ multiplex PCR, while the TCRdb copy is restricted to in-frame clones and leaves out a portion. That table furnishes V, J and clone size, whereas the DNA furnished D and trimming. The sample holds some 120,000 clones, 84% seen once. The CDR3 sequence is 17 residues long. V was pared by 5 bases and J by 6 bases, with 6 bases of the junction left unmatched. In germline, CDR1 is SGHTA, CDR2 FQGTGA. The chain carries TRBV7-3 and TRBJ2-2; 16 bases agree with TRBD2. Input material: peripheral blood. The sequence came from a human donor in a cohort sampled during active COVID-19. CDR3: CASSLRGTSGGAGELFF. For the CDR3, the DNA is TGTGCCAGCAGCCTCCGAGGGACTAGCGGGGGGGCCGGGGAGCTGTTTTTT.